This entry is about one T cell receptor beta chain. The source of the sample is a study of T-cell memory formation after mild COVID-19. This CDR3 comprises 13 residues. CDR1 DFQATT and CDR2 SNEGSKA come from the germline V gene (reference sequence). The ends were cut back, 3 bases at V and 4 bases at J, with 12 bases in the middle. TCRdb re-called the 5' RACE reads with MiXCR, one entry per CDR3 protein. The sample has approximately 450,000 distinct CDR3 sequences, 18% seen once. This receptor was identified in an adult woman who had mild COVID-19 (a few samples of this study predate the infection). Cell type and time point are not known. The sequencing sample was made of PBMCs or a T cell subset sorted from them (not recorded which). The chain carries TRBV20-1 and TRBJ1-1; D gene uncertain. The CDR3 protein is CSARRGTTTEAFF. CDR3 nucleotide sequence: TGCAGTGCTAGGCGGGGAACGACCACTGAAGCTTTCTTT.